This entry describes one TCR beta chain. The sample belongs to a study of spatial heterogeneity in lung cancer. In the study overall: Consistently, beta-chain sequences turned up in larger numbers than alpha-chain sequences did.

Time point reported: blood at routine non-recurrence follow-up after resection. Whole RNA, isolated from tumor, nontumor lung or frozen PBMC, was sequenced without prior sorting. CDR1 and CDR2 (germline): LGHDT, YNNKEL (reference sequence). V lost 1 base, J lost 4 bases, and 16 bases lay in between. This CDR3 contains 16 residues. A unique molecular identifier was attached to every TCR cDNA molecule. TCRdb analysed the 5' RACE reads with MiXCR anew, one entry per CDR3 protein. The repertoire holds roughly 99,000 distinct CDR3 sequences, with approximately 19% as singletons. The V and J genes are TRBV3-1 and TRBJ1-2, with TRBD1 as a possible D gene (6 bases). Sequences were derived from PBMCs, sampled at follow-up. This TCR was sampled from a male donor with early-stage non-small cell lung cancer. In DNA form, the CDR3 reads TGTGCCAGCAGCCAAGTAACAGGGTTGGCGAGCTATGGCTACACCTTC. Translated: CASSQVTGLASYGYTF. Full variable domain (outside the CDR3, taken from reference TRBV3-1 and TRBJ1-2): DTAVSQTPKYLVTQMGNDKSIKCEQNLGHDTMYWYKQDSKKFLKIMFSYNNKELIINETVPNRFSPKSPDKAHLNLHINSLELGDSAVYFCASSQVTGLASYGYTFGSGTRLTVV.